This T cell receptor (beta chain) was captured in a study of shared clonotypes between healthy human individuals. About the study: There were three CD4 naive, three CD4 memory, two CD8 naive and one CD8 memory plates per donor. General study results and limits: Estimated richness was generally greater in naive than memory subsets. Only a few donors were included, so the genetic and exposure-history diversity represented was limited.

Positive CCR7 selection of CD45RO-negative cells yielded the naive CD8 cells, and terminally differentiated effector memory CD45RA+ cells were excluded. Authors' analysis steps: Junction-only immunoSEQ sequences carried no quality scores, so filtering differed. The method was immunoSEQ multiplex PCR; TCRdb's version includes in-frame clones alone and lacks a portion of them. V and J calls and clone size are as listed in that table; D and trimming were resolved from the DNA. This sample has 1.5 million to 2.5 million clones, with roughly 95% found just once. With regard to this clone: The target antigen is unknown. The sample carries other DNA sequences with the same CDR3.

The CDR3 covers 10 residues. Germline V gene lookup returns CDR1 SQVTM and CDR2 ANQGSEA. Trimming pared 5 bases from V and 3 bases from J, leaving 2 bases between. The gene calls are TRBV29-1 and TRBJ2-1, with D unresolved. The sample comprised naive CD8+ T cells sorted from blood. The clonotype was recovered from a man between 18 and 35 years old in good health. CDR3 sequence: CSVIYNEQFF. Here the CDR3 DNA reads TGCAGCGTTATCTACAATGAGCAGTTCTTC.